This T cell receptor (beta chain) stems from a study of T cell responses to AZD1222 COVID-19 vaccine. Libraries were prepared by immunoSEQ multiplex PCR; TCRdb keeps only in-frame clonotypes and omits some of them. The top ten clones hold 4.5% to 6% of a sample with 95,000 to 150,000 clones, around 88% of them seen once. The length of the CDR3 is 16 residues. This clone was detected once. What it binds is unknown. Regarding the study as a whole: In a largely white British group with more females than males, clonal diversity was possibly underestimated. Two AZD1222 administrations were followed by greater Spike-specific TCR breadth and depth. There were vaccine-associated CD4 TCRs across spike, dominant at 160-218 and 743-854. The number of AZD1222 recipients seropositive at baseline was only 5 to 7.

This TCR derives from an adult in good health. The input for sequencing was peripheral blood, taken on day 0 of AZD1222 vaccination. The J gene is TRBJ1-6, the V gene TRBV21-1; TRBD1 is the table's D call and was not checked against the DNA. TRBV21-1 is a documented pseudogene. CDR3 nucleotide sequence: TGTGCCAGCAGCAAAGGCCGGGACAGATATAATTCACCCCTCCACTTT. Translating gives CASSKGRDRYNSPLHF.